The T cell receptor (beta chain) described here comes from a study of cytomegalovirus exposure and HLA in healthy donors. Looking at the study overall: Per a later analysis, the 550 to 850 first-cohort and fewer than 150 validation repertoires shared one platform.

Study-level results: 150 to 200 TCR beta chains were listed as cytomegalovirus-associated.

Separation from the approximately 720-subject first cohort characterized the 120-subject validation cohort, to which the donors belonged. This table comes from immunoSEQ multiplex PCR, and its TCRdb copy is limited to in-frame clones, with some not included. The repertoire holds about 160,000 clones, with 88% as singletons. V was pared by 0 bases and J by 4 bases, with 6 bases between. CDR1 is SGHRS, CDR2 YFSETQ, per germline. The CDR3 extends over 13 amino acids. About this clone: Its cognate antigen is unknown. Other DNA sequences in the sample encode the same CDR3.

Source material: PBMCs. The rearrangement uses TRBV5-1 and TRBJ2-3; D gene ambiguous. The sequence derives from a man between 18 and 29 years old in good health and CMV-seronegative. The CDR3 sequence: CASSLAGSDTQYF. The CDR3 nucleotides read TGCGCCAGCAGCTTGGCGGGTTCAGATACGCAGTATTTT.